The present T cell receptor (beta chain) was sequenced within a study of T cell repertoires in cytomegalovirus infection. Overall study context: Well-studied HLA-B-restricted CMV epitopes were used in the study alongside recently identified HLA-C-restricted ones. Study results and caveats: It was HLA-C-restricted CMV-specific TCR beta clonotypes that dominated the response ex vivo.

Concerning this clonotype itself: Its antigen is not known.

This CDR3 comprises 18 residues. V lost 6 bases to trimming and J lost 3 bases; unmatched junction nucleotides: 19. The germline gives CDR1 MDHEN, CDR2 SYDVKM. TCRdb re-derived calls from the reads in MiXCR, one entry per CDR3 protein. The sample contains about 89,000 distinct CDR3 sequences, 25% to 35% of which appear only once. The rearrangement uses TRBV28 and TRBJ2-7; TRBD1 matches 8 bases. The specimen comprised CD8+ T cells from cultured PBMCs, sampled from culture after CMV antigen stimulation. This sequence originates from a human donor in good health (CMV status not recorded). Some clones in this sample may be carry-over from other donors' samples. The chain's CDR3 is CASSHILQDRAGVYEQYF. As DNA, the CDR3 is TGTGCCAGCAGCCACATACTCCAGGACAGGGCAGGGGTCTACGAGCAGTACTTC.